These 18 T cell receptor beta chains were all obtained from the same sample, sequenced in a study of response to subunit inactivated influenza vaccine. TCRdb analysed the RT-PCR reads with MiXCR anew, one entry per CDR3 protein. The sample gives 650,000 to 800,000 distinct CDR3 sequences, around 20% of which show up once; roughly a tenth is in the top ten. The sequenced sample was PBMCs from blood, obtained less than 6 days after vaccination. These receptors were taken from a man aged 45-65 years who received an inactivated influenza vaccine.

J is TRBJ2-1 and V is TRBV6-2 or TRBV6-3; D ambiguous. The V and J ends lost 9 bases and 5 bases respectively, with 17 bases between them. Germline-derived CDR1 and CDR2 are MNHEY and SVGEGT. This CDR3 has 14 residues. The CDR3 DNA follows: TGTGCCAGTACACCTAATAGTGGTAACAATGAGCAGTTCTTC. Its protein is CASTPNSGNNEQFF.

The chain joins TRBV28 to TRBJ2-7; TRBD1 matches at 7 bases. The CDR3 is 14 amino acids. The germline V gene has CDR1 MDHEN and CDR2 SYDVKM. Trimming removed 6 bases from V and 2 bases from J; junction bases left unmatched: 7. CDR3 protein: CASRKTGRPYEQYF. CDR3 coding DNA: TGTGCCAGCAGAAAGACAGGGAGACCCTACGAGCAGTACTTC. The variable domain in full, with the rest retrieved from reference TRBV28 and TRBJ2-7, is DVKVTQSSRYLVKRTGEKVFLECVQDMDHENMFWYRQDPGLGLRLIYFSYDVKMKEKGDIPEGYSVSREKKERFSLILESASTNQTSMYLCASRKTGRPYEQYFGPGTRLTVT.

The V gene is TRBV7-9, the J gene TRBJ1-5; the match to TRBD1 covers 7 bases. The CDR3 consists of 15 residues. The V and J ends lost 4 bases and 3 bases, in that order; junction bases with no gene match: 6. Germline loops: CDR1 SEHNR, CDR2 FQNEAQ (reference sequence). CDR3 loop: CASSSAGTVNQPQHF. The CDR3 coding sequence is TGTGCCAGCAGCTCGGCGGGGACAGTCAATCAGCCCCAGCATTTT. The whole variable domain, remainder taken from reference TRBV7-9 and TRBJ1-5, is DTGVSQNPRHKITKRGQNVTFRCDPISEHNRLYWYRQTLGQGPEFLTYFQNEAQLEKSRLLSDRFSAERPKGSFSTLEIQRTEQGDSAMYLCASSSAGTVNQPQHFGDGTRLSIL.

In this sample, this clonotype turned up a few times. This chain links TRBV24-1 with TRBJ2-2, with D unresolved. This CDR3 contains 14 residues. Trimming removed 1 base from V and 7 bases from J, with 9 bases in between. Germline CDR1 KGHDR, CDR2 SFDVKD. The CDR3: CATSDFVVSGELFF. CDR3 nucleotide sequence: TGTGCCACCAGTGATTTCGTTGTTAGCGGGGAGCTGTTTTTT.

This clonotype was counted only a few times. The J gene is TRBJ2-7, the V gene TRBV10-3; TRBD2 matches at 9 bases. Germline CDR1 ENHRY, CDR2 SYGVKD. Unmatched junction bases numbered 8, after V lost 10 bases and J lost 4 bases. This CDR3 has 13 amino acids. The CDR3 DNA sequence: TGTGCCACAGGGACTAGCAGATTATACGAGCAGTACTTC. This codes for CATGTSRLYEQYF.

The chain combines TRBV27 with TRBJ2-7; TRBD1 agrees at 9 bases. The CDR3 sequence is 17 residues long. The V segment lost 5 bases and the J segment 2 bases; nucleotides outside the gene matches: 13. Germline V gives CDR1 MNHEY, CDR2 SMNVEV (reference sequence). The CDR3 protein is CASSPDLIRDRAYEQYF. CDR3 coding DNA: TGTGCCAGCAGTCCGGATTTGATTCGGGACAGGGCCTACGAGCAGTACTTC.

The CDR3: CSAGEGQGYEQYF. The CDR3, as DNA: TGCAGCGCGGGGGAGGGTCAGGGGTACGAGCAGTACTTC. The chain has TRBV29-1 and TRBJ2-7, with a weak D call TRBD2 (7 bases). Between the trimmed V and J ends, which lost 7 bases and 4 bases, there was a span of 17 bases. Germline assignment: CDR1 SQVTM and CDR2 ANQGSEA. The CDR3 sequence is 13 residues long.

V gene TRBV12-3 or TRBV12-4 combines with J gene TRBJ2-1; TRBD1 might be the D (6 bases). V was cut by 6 bases and J by 0 bases, with 15 bases left in between. The CDR3 covers 16 residues. CDR3 amino acids: CASRPEGVGSYNEQFF. CDR3 in DNA: TGTGCCAGCAGGCCCGAGGGGGTGGGCTCCTACAATGAGCAGTTCTTC.

This clonotype was seen a handful of times. The chain combines TRBV24-1 with TRBJ2-1; TRBD1 matches 9 bases. This CDR3 spans 15 amino acids. Germline V gives CDR1 KGHDR, CDR2 SFDVKD. The junction had 9 bases not matched to a gene; V was cut back by 5 bases and J by 8 bases. The DNA for the CDR3 is TGTGCCACCAGTGTGGCGGGACAGGGTGGGGATGAGCAGTTCTTC. Translated: CATSVAGQGGDEQFF.

The chain combines TRBV29-1 with TRBJ2-2; 7 nucleotides align to TRBD2. This CDR3 is 16 amino acids long. The V gene's germline CDR1 is SQVTM and CDR2 ANQGSEA. The ends lost 0 bases at V and 0 bases at J; junction bases unmatched: 4. This chain's CDR3 is CSVEDLAVANTGELFF. Here the CDR3 DNA reads TGCAGCGTTGAAGATCTAGCGGTAGCGAACACCGGGGAGCTGTTTTTT.

The chain has TRBV20-1 and TRBJ2-3; TRBD2 agrees at 12 bases. Germline CDR1 DFQATT, CDR2 SNEGSKA (reference sequence). The CDR3 covers 15 residues. Unmatched junction bases numbered 7, after V lost 3 bases and J lost 6 bases. CDR3 amino acids: CSASGTSGQPDTQYF. CDR3 bases: TGCAGTGCTAGCGGGACTAGCGGGCAACCGGATACGCAGTATTTT.

This clonotype occurred a few times. The J gene is TRBJ2-5, the V gene TRBV6-2 or TRBV6-3; D not certain. V lost 6 bases and J lost 4, with 18 bases in between. The length of the CDR3 is 15 residues. Per germline, CDR1 MNHEY and CDR2 SVGEGT. The CDR3 nucleotides read TGTGCCAGCAGCCCCCGTTGGGGTGATGGAGAGACCCAGTACTTC. The encoded protein is CASSPRWGDGETQYF.

In its sample, this clonotype was seen a few times. V gene TRBV4-2 combines with J gene TRBJ1-2; tentative D call: TRBD1 (5 bases). Between the trimmed V and J ends, which lost 0 bases and 4 bases, there was a span of 9 bases. CDR3 length: 14 residues. In germline, CDR1 is LGHNA, CDR2 YNFKEQ. CDR3 coding DNA: TGTGCCAGCAGCCAAGAGGGACCACCCTATGGCTACACCTTC. Translating it yields CASSQEGPPYGYTF.

The rearrangement uses TRBV6-2 or TRBV6-3 and TRBJ1-4; unclear D gene. The CDR3 covers 14 residues. Trimming shortened V by 4 bases and J by 5 bases, and 11 bases separated the two germline ends. The V gene's germline CDR1 is MNHEY and CDR2 SVGEGT. The CDR3 loop is CASSFRRNNEKLFF. In DNA, the CDR3 is TGTGCCAGCAGTTTCCGAAGGAACAATGAAAAACTGTTTTTT.

This clonotype occurred a few times. The chain couples TRBV3-1 to TRBJ2-3, with 9 bases lining up with TRBD2. The CDR3 runs to 16 residues. J gave up 5 bases and V 4 bases, and 10 bases lay outside the gene matches. Germline V CDR1 and CDR2: LGHDT, YNNKEL (reference sequence). CDR3 region: CASSRLSGGLLDTQYF. The CDR3 nucleotides are TGTGCCAGCAGCCGGCTGAGCGGGGGGCTATTAGATACGCAGTATTTT.

The chain couples TRBV20-1 to TRBJ2-3, with D perhaps matching TRBD2 (7 bases). This CDR3 spans 13 amino acids. Per germline, CDR1 DFQATT and CDR2 SNEGSKA (reference sequence). The CDR3 region has the DNA TGCAGGGGGGGGCGGGTTAGCACAGATACGCAGTATTTT. Its translation: CRGGRVSTDTQYF.

The V gene is TRBV7-9, the J gene TRBJ2-7, with 10 bases that match TRBD2. Germline assignment: CDR1 SEHNR and CDR2 FQNEAQ (reference sequence). V lost 5 bases and J lost 3; bases outside the gene matches: 4. There are 14 residues in the CDR3. The CDR3 loop is CASSRSGGRYEQYF. The CDR3, as DNA: TGTGCCAGCAGCCGTAGCGGGGGGCGCTACGAGCAGTACTTC.

The rearrangement links TRBV11-2 to TRBJ1-6, with D tentatively TRBD1 (6 bases). Trimming left V 5 bases short and J 7 bases short, with 12 bases between. This CDR3 contains 14 residues. The germline CDR1 and CDR2 sequences are SGHAT and FQNNGV. CDR3 region: CASSPGVRNSPLHF. CDR3 nucleotide sequence: TGTGCCAGCAGCCCAGGGGTTCGGAATTCACCCCTCCACTTT.